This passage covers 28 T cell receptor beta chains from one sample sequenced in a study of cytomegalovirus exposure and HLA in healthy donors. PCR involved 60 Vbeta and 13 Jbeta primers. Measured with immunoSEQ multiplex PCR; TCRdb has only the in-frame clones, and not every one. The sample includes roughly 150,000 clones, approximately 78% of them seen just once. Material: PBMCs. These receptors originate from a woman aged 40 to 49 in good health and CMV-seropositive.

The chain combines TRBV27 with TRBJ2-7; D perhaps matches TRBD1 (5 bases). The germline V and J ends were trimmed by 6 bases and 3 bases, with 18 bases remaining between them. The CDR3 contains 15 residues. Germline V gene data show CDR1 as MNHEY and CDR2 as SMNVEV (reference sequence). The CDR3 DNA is TGTGCCAGCAGCCTCCGTACAGGAGTTAACTACGAGCAGTACTTC. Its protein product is CASSLRTGVNYEQYF.

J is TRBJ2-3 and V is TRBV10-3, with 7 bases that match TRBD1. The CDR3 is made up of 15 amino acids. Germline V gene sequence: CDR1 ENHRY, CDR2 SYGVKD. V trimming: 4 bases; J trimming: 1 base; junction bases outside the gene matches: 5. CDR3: CAISVTGQGTDTQYF. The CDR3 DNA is TGTGCCATCAGTGTCACAGGACAGGGCACAGATACGCAGTATTTT.

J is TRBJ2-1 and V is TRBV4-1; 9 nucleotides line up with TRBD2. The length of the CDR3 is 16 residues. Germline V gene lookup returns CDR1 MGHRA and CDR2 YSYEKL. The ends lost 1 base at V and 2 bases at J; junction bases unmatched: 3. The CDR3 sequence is CASSQVASGTYNEQFF. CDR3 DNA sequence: TGCGCCAGCAGCCAAGTGGCTAGCGGGACCTACAATGAGCAGTTCTTC.

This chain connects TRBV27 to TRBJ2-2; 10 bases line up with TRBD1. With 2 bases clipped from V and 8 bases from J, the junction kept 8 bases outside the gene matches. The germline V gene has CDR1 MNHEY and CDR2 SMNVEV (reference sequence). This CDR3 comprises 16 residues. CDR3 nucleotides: TGTGCCAGCAGTTTACCGGGACAGGGGTTGTCGGGGGAGCTGTTTTTT. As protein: CASSLPGQGLSGELFF.

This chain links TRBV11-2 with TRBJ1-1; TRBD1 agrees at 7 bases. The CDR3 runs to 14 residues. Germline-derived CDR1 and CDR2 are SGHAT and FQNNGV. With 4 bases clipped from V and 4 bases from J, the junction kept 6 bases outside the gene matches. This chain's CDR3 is CASSSQGGGTEAFF. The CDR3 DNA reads TGTGCCAGCAGCTCCCAGGGGGGCGGCACTGAAGCTTTCTTT.

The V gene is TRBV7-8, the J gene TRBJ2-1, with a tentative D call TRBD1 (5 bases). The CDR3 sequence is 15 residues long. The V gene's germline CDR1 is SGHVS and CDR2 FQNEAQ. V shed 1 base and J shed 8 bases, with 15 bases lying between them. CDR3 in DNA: TGTGCCAGCAGCTTAGGCGGAGCACCACAGGATGAGCAGTTCTTC. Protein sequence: CASSLGGAPQDEQFF.

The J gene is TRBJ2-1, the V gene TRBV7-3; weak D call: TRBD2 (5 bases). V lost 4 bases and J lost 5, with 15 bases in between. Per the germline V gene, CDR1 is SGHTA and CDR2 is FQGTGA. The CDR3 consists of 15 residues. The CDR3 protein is CASSSTRSGHNEQFF. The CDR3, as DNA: TGTGCCAGCAGCTCCACCAGGAGCGGCCACAATGAGCAGTTCTTC.

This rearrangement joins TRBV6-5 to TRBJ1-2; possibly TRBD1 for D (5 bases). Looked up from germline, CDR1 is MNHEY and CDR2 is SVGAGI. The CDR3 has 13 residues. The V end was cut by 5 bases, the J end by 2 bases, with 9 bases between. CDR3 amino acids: CASSQTENYGYTF. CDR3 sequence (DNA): TGTGCCAGCAGTCAGACAGAGAACTATGGCTACACCTTC.

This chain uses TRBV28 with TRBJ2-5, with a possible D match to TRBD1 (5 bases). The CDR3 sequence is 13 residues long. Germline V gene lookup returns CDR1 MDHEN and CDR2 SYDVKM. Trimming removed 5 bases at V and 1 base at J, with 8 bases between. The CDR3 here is CASSDSTQETQYF. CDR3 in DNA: TGTGCCAGCAGTGACAGCACCCAAGAGACCCAGTACTTC.

The CDR3 nucleotides read TGCGCCAGCAGCTCCGACTCCTTGGGGGGGACCCAGTACTTC. Translated, it gives CASSSDSLGGTQYF. This rearrangement joins TRBV5-1 to TRBJ2-5; D is possibly TRBD2 (6 bases). Germline assignment: CDR1 SGHRS and CDR2 YFSETQ. V was shortened by 3 bases and J by 7 bases, with 16 bases between the two germline ends. The CDR3 spans 14 residues.

CDR3 DNA: TGCGCCAGCAGCGACACGCACAATGAGCAGTTCTTC. This codes for CASSDTHNEQFF. This chain uses TRBV5-1 with TRBJ2-1; no definite D call. V lost 4 bases and J 5 bases, leaving 7 bases between the germline ends. Germline values: CDR1 SGHRS, CDR2 YFSETQ. The CDR3 contains 12 residues.

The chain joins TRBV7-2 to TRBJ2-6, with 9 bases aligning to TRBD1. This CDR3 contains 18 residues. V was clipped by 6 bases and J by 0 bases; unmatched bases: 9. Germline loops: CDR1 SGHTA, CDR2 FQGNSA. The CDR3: CASRHRDRVLSGANVLTF. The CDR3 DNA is TGTGCCAGCAGACACCGGGACAGGGTCCTCTCTGGGGCCAACGTCCTGACTTTC. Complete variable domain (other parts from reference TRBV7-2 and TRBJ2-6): GAGVSQSPSNKVTEKGKDVELRCDPISGHTALYWYRQSLGQGLEFLIYFQGNSAPDKSGLPSDRFSAERTGGSVSTLTIQRTQQEDSAVYLCASRHRDRVLSGANVLTFGAGSRLTVL.

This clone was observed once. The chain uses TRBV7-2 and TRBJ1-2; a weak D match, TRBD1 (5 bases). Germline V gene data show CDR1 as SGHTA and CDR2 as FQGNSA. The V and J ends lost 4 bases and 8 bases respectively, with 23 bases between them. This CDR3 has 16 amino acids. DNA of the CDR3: TGTGCCAGCAGCTGGGGTTTCGGGGGAACCTCGGGGGGCTACACCTTC. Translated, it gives CASSWGFGGTSGGYTF.

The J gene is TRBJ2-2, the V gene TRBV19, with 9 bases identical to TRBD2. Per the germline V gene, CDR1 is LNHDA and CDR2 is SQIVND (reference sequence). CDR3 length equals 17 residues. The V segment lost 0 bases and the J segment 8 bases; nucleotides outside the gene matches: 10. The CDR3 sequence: CASSIDMVAGVVGELFF. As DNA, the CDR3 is TGTGCCAGTAGTATAGATATGGTAGCGGGAGTCGTTGGGGAGCTGTTTTTT.

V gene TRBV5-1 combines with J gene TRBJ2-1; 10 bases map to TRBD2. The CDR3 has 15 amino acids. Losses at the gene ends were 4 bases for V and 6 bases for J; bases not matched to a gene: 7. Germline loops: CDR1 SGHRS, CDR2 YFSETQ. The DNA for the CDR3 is TGCGCCAGCAGCATTCTAGCGGGAGCAGGCAATGAGCAGTTCTTC. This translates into CASSILAGAGNEQFF.

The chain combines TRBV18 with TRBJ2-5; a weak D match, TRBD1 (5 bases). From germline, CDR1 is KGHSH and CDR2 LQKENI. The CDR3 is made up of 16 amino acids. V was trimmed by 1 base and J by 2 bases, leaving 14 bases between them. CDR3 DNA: TGTGCCAGCTCACCACAGAGACAGTCCCTACAAGAGACCCAGTACTTC. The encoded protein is CASSPQRQSLQETQYF.

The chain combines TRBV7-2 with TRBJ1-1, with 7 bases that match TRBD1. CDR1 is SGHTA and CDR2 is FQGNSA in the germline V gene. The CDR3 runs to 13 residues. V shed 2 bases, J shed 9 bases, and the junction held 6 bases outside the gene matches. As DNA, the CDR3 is TGTGCCAGCAGCTTAAAGGGGGCGGTGCAAGCTTTCTTT. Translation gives CASSLKGAVQAFF.

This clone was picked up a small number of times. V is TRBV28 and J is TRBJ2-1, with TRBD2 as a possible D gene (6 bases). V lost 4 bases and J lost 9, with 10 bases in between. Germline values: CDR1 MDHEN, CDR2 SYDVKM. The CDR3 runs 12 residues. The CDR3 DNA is TGTGCCAGCAGTTCGACTAGTAGTGAGCAGTTCTTC. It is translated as CASSSTSSEQFF.

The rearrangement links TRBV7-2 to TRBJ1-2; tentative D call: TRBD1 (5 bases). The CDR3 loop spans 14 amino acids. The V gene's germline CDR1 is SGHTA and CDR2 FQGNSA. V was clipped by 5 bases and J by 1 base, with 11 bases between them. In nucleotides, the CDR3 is TGTGCCAGCAGCGCAGGACACCGTAACTATGGCTACACCTTC. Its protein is CASSAGHRNYGYTF.

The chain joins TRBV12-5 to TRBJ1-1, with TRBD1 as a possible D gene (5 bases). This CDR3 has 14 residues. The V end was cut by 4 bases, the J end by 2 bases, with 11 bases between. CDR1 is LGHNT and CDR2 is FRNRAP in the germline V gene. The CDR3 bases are TGTGCTAGTGGTTCAGGGTTACCAAACACTGAAGCTTTCTTT. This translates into CASGSGLPNTEAFF.

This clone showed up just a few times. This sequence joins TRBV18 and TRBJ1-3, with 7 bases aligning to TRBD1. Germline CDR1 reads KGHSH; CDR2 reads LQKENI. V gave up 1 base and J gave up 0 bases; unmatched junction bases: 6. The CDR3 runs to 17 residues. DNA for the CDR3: TGTGCCAGCTCACCACGGGGACAGCTCATCTCTGGAAACACCATATATTTT. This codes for CASSPRGQLISGNTIYF.

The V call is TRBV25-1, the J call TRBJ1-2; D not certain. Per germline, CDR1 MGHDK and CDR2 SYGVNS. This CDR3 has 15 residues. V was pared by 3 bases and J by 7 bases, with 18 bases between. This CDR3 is CASSDRFTPASGYTF. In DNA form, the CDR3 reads TGTGCCAGCAGTGATCGATTTACCCCCGCCAGTGGCTACACCTTC.

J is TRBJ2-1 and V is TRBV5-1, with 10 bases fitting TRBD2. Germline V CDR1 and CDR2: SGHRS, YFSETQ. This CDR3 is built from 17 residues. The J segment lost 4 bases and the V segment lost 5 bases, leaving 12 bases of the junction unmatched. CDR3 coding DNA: TGCGCCAGCAGTACGGGGGAGCGGGAGGGCTGGTACAATGAGCAGTTCTTC. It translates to CASSTGEREGWYNEQFF.

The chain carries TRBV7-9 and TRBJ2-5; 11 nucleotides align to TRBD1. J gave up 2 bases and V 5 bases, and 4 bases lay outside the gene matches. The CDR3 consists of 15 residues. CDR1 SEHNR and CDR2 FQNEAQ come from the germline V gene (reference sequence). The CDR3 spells CASSRRDRGQETQYF. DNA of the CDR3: TGTGCCAGCAGCCGCCGGGACAGGGGGCAAGAGACCCAGTACTTC.

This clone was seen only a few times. The CDR3 protein is CASSTIQGNQPQHF. As DNA, the CDR3 is TGTGCCAGCAGCACGATACAGGGGAACCAGCCCCAGCATTTT. The chain uses TRBV7-9 and TRBJ1-5; 7 positions agree with TRBD1. The germline CDR1 and CDR2 sequences are SEHNR and FQNEAQ (reference sequence). The CDR3 contains 14 residues. Trimming cost V 5 bases and J 7 bases; bases outside gene matches: 8. Variable domain in full (rest from reference TRBV7-9 and TRBJ1-5): DTGVSQNPRHKITKRGQNVTFRCDPISEHNRLYWYRQTLGQGPEFLTYFQNEAQLEKSRLLSDRFSAERPKGSFSTLEIQRTEQGDSAMYLCASSTIQGNQPQHFGDGTRLSIL.

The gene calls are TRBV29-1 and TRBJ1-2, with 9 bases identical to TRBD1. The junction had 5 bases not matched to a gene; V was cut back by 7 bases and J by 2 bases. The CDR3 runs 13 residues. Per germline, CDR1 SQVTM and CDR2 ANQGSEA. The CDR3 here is CSDGQGTNYGYTF. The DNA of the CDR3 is TGCAGCGACGGACAGGGGACGAACTATGGCTACACCTTC.

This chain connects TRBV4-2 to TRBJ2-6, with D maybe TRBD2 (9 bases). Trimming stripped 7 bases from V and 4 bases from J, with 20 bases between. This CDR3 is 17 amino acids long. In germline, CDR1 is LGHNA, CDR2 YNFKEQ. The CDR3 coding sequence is TGTGCCAGCACCAGGGGGCCTAGCGGGACCGGGGCCAACGTCCTGACTTTC. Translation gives CASTRGPSGTGANVLTF.

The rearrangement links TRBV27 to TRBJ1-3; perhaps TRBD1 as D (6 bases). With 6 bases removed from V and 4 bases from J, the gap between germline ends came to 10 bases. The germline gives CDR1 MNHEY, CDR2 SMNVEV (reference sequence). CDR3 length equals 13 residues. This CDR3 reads CASRAGGGNTIYF. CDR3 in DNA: TGTGCCAGCAGGGCGGGGGGCGGAAACACCATATATTTT.